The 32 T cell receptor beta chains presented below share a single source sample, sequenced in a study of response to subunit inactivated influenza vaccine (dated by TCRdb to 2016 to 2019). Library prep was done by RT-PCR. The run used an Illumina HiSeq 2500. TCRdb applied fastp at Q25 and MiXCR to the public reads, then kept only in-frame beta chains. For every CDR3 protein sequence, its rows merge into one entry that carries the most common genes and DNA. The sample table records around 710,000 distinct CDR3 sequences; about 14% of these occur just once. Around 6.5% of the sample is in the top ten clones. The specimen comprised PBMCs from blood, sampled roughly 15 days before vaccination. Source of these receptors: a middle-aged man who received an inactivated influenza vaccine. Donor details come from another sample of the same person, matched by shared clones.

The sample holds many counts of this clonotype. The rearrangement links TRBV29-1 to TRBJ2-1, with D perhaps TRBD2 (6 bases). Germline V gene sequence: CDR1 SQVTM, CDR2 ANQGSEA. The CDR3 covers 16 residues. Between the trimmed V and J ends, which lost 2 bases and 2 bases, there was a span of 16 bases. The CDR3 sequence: CSVERALAEAYNEQFF. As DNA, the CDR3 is TGCAGCGTTGAAAGGGCACTAGCTGAGGCCTACAATGAGCAGTTCTTC.

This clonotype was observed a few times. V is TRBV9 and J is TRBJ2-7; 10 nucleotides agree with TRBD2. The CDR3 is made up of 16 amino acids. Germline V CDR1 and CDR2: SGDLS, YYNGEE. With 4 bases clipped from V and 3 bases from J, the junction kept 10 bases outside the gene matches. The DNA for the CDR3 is TGTGCCAGCAGCCCCCCTAGCGGGGGTAGGGACTACGAGCAGTACTTC. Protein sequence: CASSPPSGGRDYEQYF. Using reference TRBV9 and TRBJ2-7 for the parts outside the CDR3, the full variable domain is DSGVTQTPKHLITATGQRVTLRCSPRSGDLSVYWYQQSLDQGLQFLIQYYNGEERAKGNILERFSAQQFPDLHSELNLSSLELGDSALYFCASSPPSGGRDYEQYFGPGTRLTVT.

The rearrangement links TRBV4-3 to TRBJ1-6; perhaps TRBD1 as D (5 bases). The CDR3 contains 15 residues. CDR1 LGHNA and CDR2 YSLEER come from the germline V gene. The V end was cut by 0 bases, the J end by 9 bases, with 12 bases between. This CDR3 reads CASSQESQGGSPLHF. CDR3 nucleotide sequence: TGCGCCAGCAGCCAAGAATCGCAGGGCGGTTCACCCCTCCACTTT.

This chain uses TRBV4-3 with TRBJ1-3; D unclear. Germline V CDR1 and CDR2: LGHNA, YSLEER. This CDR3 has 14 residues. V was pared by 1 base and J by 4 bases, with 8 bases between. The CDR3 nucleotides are TGCGCCAGCAGCCAAGGGTTACAAGGAAACACCATATATTTT. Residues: CASSQGLQGNTIYF.

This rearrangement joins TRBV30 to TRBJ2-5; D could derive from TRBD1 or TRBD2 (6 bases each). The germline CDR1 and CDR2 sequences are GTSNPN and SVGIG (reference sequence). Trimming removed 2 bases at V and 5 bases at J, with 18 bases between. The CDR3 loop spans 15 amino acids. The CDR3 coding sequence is TGTGCCTGGAGTTGGGCCCGGAGAGGGGGGGAGACCCAGTACTTC. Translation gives CAWSWARRGGETQYF.

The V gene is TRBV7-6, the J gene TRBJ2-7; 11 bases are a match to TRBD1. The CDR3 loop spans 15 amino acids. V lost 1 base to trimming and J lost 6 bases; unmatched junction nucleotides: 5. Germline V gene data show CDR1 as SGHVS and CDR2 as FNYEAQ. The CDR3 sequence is CASSLVGTGGSEQYF. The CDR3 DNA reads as TGTGCCAGCAGCTTAGTTGGGACAGGGGGATCCGAGCAGTACTTC.

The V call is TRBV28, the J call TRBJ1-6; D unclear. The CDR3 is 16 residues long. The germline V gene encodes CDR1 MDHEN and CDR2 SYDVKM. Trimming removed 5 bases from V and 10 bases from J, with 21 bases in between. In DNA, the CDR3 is TGTGCCAGCAGTCGCGTCTGGGGAGGCTTCGGGTCACCCCTCCACTTT. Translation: CASSRVWGGFGSPLHF. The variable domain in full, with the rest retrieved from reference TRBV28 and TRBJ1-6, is DVKVTQSSRYLVKRTGEKVFLECVQDMDHENMFWYRQDPGLGLRLIYFSYDVKMKEKGDIPEGYSVSREKKERFSLILESASTNQTSMYLCASSRVWGGFGSPLHFGNGTRLTVT.

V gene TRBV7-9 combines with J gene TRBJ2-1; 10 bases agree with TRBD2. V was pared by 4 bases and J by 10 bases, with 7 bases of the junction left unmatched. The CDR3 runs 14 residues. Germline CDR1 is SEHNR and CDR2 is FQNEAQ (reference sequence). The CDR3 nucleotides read TGTGCCAGCAGCTCGCTAGCGGGAGATGTGGAGCAGTTCTTC. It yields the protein CASSSLAGDVEQFF.

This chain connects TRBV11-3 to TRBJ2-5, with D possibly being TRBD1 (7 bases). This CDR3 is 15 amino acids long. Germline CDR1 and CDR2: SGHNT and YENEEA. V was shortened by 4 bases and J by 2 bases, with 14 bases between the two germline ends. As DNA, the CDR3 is TGTGCCAGCAGCTACCGGACAGGACTACAAGAGACCCAGTACTTC. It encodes CASSYRTGLQETQYF. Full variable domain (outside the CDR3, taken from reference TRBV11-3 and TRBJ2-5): EAGVVQSPRYKIIEKKQPVAFWCNPISGHNTLYWYLQNLGQGPELLIRYENEEAVDDSQLPKDRFSAERLKGVDSTLKIQPAELGDSAVYLCASSYRTGLQETQYFGPGTRLLVL.

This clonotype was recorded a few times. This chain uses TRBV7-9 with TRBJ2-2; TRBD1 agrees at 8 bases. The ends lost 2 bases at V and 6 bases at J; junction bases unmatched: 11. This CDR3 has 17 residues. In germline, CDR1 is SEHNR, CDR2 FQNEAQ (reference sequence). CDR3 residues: CASSLSRTGTVPGELFF. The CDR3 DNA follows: TGTGCCAGCAGCTTAAGCAGGACAGGGACCGTCCCCGGGGAGCTGTTTTTT. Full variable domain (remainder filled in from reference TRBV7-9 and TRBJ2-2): DTGVSQNPRHKITKRGQNVTFRCDPISEHNRLYWYRQTLGQGPEFLTYFQNEAQLEKSRLLSDRFSAERPKGSFSTLEIQRTEQGDSAMYLCASSLSRTGTVPGELFFGEGSRLTVL.

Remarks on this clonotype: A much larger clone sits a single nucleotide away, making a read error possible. Written as DNA, the CDR3 is TGTGTCAGCAGTTCGGACACCAGAAATGCTTCACCCCTCCACTTT. The encoded protein is CVSSSDTRNASPLHF. J is TRBJ1-6 and V is TRBV27; the D gene is possibly TRBD1 (5 bases). CDR1 and CDR2 (germline): MNHEY, SMNVEV (reference sequence). The CDR3 loop spans 15 amino acids.

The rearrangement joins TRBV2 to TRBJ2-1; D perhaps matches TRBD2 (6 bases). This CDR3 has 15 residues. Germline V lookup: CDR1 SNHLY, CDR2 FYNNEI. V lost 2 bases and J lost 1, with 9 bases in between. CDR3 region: CASSEWGVSYNEQFF. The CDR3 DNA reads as TGTGCCAGCAGTGAATGGGGGGTTTCCTACAATGAGCAGTTCTTC.

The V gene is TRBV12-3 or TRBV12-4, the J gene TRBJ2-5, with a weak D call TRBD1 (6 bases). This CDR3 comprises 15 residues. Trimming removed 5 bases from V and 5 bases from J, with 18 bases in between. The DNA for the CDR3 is TGTGCCAGCAGTGCCCCTCATCAGGGGTCGGAGACCCAGTACTTC. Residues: CASSAPHQGSETQYF.

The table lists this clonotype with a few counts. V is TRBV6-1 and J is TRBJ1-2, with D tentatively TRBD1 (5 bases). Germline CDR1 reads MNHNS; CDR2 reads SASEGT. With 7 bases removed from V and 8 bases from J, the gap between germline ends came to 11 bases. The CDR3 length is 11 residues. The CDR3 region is CASTWRGGYTF. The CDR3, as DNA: TGTGCCAGCACGTGGAGGGGCGGCTACACCTTC.

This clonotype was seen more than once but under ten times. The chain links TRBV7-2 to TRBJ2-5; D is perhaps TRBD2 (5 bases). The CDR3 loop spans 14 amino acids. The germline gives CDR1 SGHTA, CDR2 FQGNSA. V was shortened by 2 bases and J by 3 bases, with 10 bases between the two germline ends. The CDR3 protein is CASSLNMREETQYF. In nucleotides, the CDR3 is TGTGCCAGCAGCTTAAATATGCGGGAAGAGACCCAGTACTTC.

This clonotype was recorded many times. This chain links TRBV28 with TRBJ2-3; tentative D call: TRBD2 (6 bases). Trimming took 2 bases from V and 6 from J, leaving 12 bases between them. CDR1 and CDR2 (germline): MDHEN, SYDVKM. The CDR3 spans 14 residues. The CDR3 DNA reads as TGTGCCAGCAGTTTAAATGGACGGGGGGATACGCAGTATTTT. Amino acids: CASSLNGRGDTQYF.

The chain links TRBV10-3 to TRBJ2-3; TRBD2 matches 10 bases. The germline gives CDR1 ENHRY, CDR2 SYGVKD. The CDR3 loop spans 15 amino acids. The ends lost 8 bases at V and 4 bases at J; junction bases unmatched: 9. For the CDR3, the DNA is TGTGCCATCCGACCCGAGCGGGGGGGCTCAGATACGCAGTATTTT. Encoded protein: CAIRPERGGSDTQYF.

In DNA, the CDR3 is TGCAGTGCTCTACAGGGGATGTACTACGAGCAGTACTTC. Amino acids: CSALQGMYYEQYF. This rearrangement joins TRBV20-1 to TRBJ2-7, with 7 bases fitting TRBD1. The germline V gene encodes CDR1 DFQATT and CDR2 SNEGSKA (reference sequence). The CDR3 is 13 residues long. With 5 bases clipped from V and 3 bases from J, the junction kept 7 bases outside the gene matches.

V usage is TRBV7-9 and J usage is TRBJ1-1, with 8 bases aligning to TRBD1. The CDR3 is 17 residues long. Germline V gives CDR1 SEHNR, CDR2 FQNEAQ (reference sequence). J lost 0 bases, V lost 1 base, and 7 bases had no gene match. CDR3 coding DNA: TGTGCCAGCAGCTTAGGGCTTGACAGGGGATTGAACACTGAAGCTTTCTTT. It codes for CASSLGLDRGLNTEAFF.

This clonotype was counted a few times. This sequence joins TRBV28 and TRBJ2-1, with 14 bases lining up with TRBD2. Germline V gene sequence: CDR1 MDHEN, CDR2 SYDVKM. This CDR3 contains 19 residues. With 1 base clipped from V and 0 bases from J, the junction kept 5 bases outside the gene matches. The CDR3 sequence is CASSLSGLAGGSSYNEQFF. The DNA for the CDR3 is TGTGCCAGCAGTTTATCAGGACTAGCGGGGGGAAGCTCCTACAATGAGCAGTTCTTC.

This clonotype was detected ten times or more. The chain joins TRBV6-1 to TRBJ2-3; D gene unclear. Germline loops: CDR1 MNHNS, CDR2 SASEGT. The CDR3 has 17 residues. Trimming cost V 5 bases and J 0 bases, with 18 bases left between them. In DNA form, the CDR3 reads TGTGCCAGCAGTCCCCTCTCACGGGCGGAGAGCACAGATACGCAGTATTTT. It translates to CASSPLSRAESTDTQYF.

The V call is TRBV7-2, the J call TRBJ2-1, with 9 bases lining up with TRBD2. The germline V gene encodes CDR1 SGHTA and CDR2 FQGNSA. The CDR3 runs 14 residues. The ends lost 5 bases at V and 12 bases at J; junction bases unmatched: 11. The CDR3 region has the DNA TGTGCCAGCAGCCTAGGGGGCGGCGGGGGGGCGCAGTTCTTC. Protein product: CASSLGGGGGAQFF.

CDR3 protein: CASSLAGTSNEQYF. DNA of the CDR3: TGCGCCAGCAGCTTGGCGGGGACCAGTAACGAGCAGTACTTC. V and J are TRBV5-1 and TRBJ2-7; tentatively, D is TRBD1 or TRBD2 (5 bases each). The CDR3 loop spans 14 amino acids. Trimming took off 0 bases at V and 5 bases at J, with 12 bases between the two ends. Per germline, CDR1 SGHRS and CDR2 YFSETQ.

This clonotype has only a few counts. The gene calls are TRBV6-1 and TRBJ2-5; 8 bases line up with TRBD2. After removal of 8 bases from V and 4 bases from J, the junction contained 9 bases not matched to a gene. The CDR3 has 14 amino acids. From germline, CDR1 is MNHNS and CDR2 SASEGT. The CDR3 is CASGAGEGRETQYF. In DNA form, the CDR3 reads TGTGCCAGCGGAGCGGGGGAGGGCCGAGAGACCCAGTACTTC.

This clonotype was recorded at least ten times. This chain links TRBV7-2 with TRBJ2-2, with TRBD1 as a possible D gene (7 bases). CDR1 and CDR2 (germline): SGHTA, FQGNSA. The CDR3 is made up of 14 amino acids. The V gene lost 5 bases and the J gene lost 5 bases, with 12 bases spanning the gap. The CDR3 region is CASSVQGGTGELFF. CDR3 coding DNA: TGTGCCAGCAGCGTTCAGGGGGGAACCGGGGAGCTGTTTTTT.

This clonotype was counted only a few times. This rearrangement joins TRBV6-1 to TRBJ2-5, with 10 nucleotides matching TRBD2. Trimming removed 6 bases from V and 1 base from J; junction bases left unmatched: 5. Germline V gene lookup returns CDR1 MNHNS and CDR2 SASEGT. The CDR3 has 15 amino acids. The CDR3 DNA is TGTGCCAGCAGACAAACTAGCGGGGTCCAAGAGACCCAGTACTTC. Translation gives CASRQTSGVQETQYF.

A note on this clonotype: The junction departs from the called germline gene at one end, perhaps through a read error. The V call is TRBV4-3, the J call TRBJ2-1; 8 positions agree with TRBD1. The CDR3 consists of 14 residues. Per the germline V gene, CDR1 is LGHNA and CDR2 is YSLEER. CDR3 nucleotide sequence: TGCGCCAGCAGTCAAGGGACAGGATACAATGAGCAGTTCTTC. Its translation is CASSQGTGYNEQFF.

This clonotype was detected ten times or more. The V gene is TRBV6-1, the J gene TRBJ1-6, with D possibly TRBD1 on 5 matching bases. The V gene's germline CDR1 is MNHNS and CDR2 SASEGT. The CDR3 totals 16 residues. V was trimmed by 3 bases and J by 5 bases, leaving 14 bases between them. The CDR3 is CASSDYLRVDNSPLHF. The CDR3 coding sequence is TGTGCCAGCAGTGACTACCTCAGGGTGGATAATTCACCCCTCCACTTT.

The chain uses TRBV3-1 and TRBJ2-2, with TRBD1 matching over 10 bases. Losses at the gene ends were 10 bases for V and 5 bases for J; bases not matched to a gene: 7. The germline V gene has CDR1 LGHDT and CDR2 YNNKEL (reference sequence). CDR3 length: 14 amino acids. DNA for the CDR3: TGTGCCACCGCGCCGGGACAGGGGACCGGGGAGCTGTTTTTT. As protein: CATAPGQGTGELFF.

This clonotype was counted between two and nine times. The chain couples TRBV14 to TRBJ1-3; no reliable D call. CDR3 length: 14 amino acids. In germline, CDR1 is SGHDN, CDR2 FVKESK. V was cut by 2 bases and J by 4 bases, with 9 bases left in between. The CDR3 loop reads CASSQPGRGNTIYF. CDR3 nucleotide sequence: TGTGCCAGCAGCCAACCGGGGAGAGGAAACACCATATATTTT.

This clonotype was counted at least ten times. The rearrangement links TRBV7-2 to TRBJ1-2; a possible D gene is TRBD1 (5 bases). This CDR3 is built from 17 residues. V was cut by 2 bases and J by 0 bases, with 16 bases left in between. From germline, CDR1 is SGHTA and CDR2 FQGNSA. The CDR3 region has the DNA TGTGCCAGCAGCTTACAGGCAGGGTTGTCAGCTAACTATGGCTACACCTTC. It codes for CASSLQAGLSANYGYTF.

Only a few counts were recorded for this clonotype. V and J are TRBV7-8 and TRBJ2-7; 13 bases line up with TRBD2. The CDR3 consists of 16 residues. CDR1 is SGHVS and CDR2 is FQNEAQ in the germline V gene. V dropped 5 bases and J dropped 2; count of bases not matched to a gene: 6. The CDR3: CASSPGTSGNTYEQYF. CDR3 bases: TGTGCCAGCAGCCCTGGGACTAGCGGGAACACCTACGAGCAGTACTTC. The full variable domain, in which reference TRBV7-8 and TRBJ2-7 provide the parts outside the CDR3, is GAGVSQSPRYKVAKRGQDVALRCDPISGHVSLFWYQQALGQGPEFLTYFQNEAQLDKSGLPSDRFFAERPEGSVSTLKIQRTQQEDSAVYLCASSPGTSGNTYEQYFGPGTRLTVT.